This T cell receptor beta chain was sequenced in a study of T-cell reconstitution after alpha-beta-depleted transplantation in children (dated by TCRdb to 2016 to 2017). Context from the whole study: Using TCR repertoire profiling, the study followed T-cell immune reconstitution in a quantitative way in children after TCRalphabeta/CD19-depleted allogeneic hematopoietic cell transplantation.

Reading the label with the study, this specimen's treatment or condition is: allogeneic hematopoietic cell transplantation with graft depleted of TCRalphabeta T cells and CD19 B cells. The children who served as transplant recipients had been given grafts of TCRalphabeta/CD19-depleted allogeneic hematopoietic cells. Receptors were amplified or captured by PCR. Sequencer: Illumina HiSeq 2500. Molecular barcoding was employed in the preparation of TCR libraries, with unique molecular identifiers being used to normalize TCRbeta repertoire quantification. TCRdb reanalyzed the raw reads on its own, using fastp at Q25 for trimming and MiXCR for clone calling, and kept in-frame beta chains. One record per CDR3 amino acid sequence lists the most common genes and DNA. This sample gives some 300,000 distinct CDR3 sequences in total; over 9% of them show up just once. Approximately 7.6% of the sample comes from the top ten.

Ten or more counts support this clonotype. The target of this receptor is not known. One base away there is no much larger clone; base qualities are not given. The junction shows trimming of 6 bases on V and 1 base on J, and the gene matches do not reach 10 bases of it. The CDR3 goes from the cysteine to the phenylalanine over 16 residues. Of all the DNA, just the CDR3 is kept, 48 bases in frame from base 1. On the study overall, not on this receptor specifically: The frequencies of hyperexpanded clones fell over the following months, and after one year, T-cell counts and TCRbeta diversity were mostly attributed to newly produced T cells. In some patients, the high TCRbeta diversity seen at day 60 was put down to recipient T cells and intrathymic progenitors that had survived conditioning. The apparently early recovery of alphabetaT-cell counts about two months after transplant reportedly depended on only several hundred rapidly expanded clones that came from non-depleted graft cells.

The rearranged chain carries TRBV12-3 or TRBV12-4 and TRBJ2-3, with 7 central nucleotides matching TRBD2. The material was PBMCs, obtained before TCRalphabeta/CD19-depleted stem cell transplant. The origin of this receptor is a boy in the first two years of life with acute myeloid leukemia, due to receive a stem cell transplant. The base sequence is TGTGCCAGCAGCCCCCGACTAGCTCCTCGCACAGATACGCAGTATTTT. The resulting protein is CASSPRLAPRTDTQYF.